The rows below give T cell receptor beta chains drawn from one sample of a study of cytomegalovirus exposure and HLA in healthy donors. Assay used: immunoSEQ multiplex PCR; TCRdb lists only in-frame clones, some missing. The data show some 97,000 clones, 75% to 85% seen once. The sequenced sample consisted of PBMCs. These TCRs come from a woman aged 18-29 years in good health and CMV-seronegative. Each CDR3 is given with its conserved first and last residue. Not every row has a clone size; where given, it reads once, few, many or a size class.

cdr3_length,v_call,clone_size,cdr3_aa
15,TRBV7-2,-,CASSPTTPQGETQYF
13,TRBV27,few,CASSVGGRHEQYF
16,TRBV4-3,-,CASSQELAGAYNEQFF
13,TRBV18,-,CASSGAYRTEAFF
16,TRBV13,-,CASKLGGGGRPHEQYF
16,TRBV18,-,CASSPVSSPLYNEQFF
17,TRBV9,-,CASSVDPQDSRNTEAFF
16,TRBV11-2,-,CASSLEAGAYNSPLHF
12,TRBV5-1,-,CASADSTDTQYF
16,TRBV5-6,-,CASSRILISVQNEQYF
19,TRBV6-4,-,CASSDPGAVGGRFFYEQYF
16,TRBV4-1,-,CASSQDLQGYNSPLHF
14,TRBV7-9,-,CASSWPGDVYGYTF
16,TRBV19,-,CASSIDPRTGDDPTFF
15,TRBV9,-,CASSLTISGANVLTF
13,TRBV4-1,once,CASSGGYTGELFF
14,TRBV27,-,CASSFYESSYEQYF
15,TRBV13,-,CASSQIGGGENIQYF
17,TRBV18,-,CASSPSGQGALGNTIYF
15,TRBV6-5,-,CASSSTGGSVDEQFF
18,TRBV28,once,CASTLFLGTEEMDYGYTF
16,TRBV18,-,CASSPERDSSNQPQHF